The following is a T cell receptor (beta chain) sequence with its context. These data belong to a study of blood T cell repertoires in COVID-19. Study summary: The analysed material was cDNA or gDNA that came from T cells, B-cell-depleted T cells, or PBMCs.

The repertoire was sequenced with immunoSEQ multiplex PCR; TCRdb's copy has only in-frame clones and lacks some. The table lists 200,000 to 300,000 clones, about 85% of them singletons. The germline V gene has CDR1 SEHNR and CDR2 FQNEAQ (reference sequence). The CDR3 covers 18 residues. Between the trimmed V and J ends, which lost 4 bases and 0 bases, there was a span of 20 bases. Sequencing was carried out using peripheral blood. The clonotype was recovered from a man aged 60-69 years who had recovered from COVID-19. The rearrangement uses TRBV7-9 and TRBJ2-3; a weak D match, TRBD1 (6 bases). The CDR3 here is CASSWGPTDGLSTDTQYF. In nucleotides, the CDR3 is TGTGCCAGCAGCTGGGGGCCGACGGACGGACTTAGCACAGATACGCAGTATTTT.